Each of the 28 T cell receptor beta chains below was sequenced from the same sample in a study of T-cell memory formation after mild COVID-19. MiXCR was run by TCRdb on the 5' RACE reads, yielding one entry per CDR3 protein. The sample lists under 400,000 distinct CDR3 sequences; around 21% were seen once. Specimen: PBMCs or a T cell subset sorted from them (not recorded which). The receptors shown here come from an adult woman who had mild COVID-19 (a few samples of this study predate the infection). Cell type and time point are not known.

V and J are TRBV20-1 and TRBJ2-1; TRBD2 is a possible D gene (5 bases). The CDR3 length is 11 residues. The V end lost 5 bases, the J end lost 10 bases, and 12 bases lay between the germline ends. CDR1 is DFQATT, CDR2 SNEGSKA, per germline (reference sequence). In DNA form, the CDR3 reads TGCAGTGCTTTCTGGCTAGCAGAGCAGTTCTTC. It specifies CSAFWLAEQFF.

This clonotype was picked up a small number of times. This CDR3 is CASSLAGGPAYEQYF. CDR3 bases: TGTGCCAGCAGTTTAGCGGGGGGGCCGGCCTACGAGCAGTACTTC. The rearrangement uses TRBV12-3 or TRBV12-4 and TRBJ2-7; TRBD2 might be the D (7 bases). The CDR3 has 15 residues. Trimming took 0 bases from V and 2 from J, leaving 11 bases between them.

This clonotype was seen ten or more times. J is TRBJ2-7 and V is TRBV19, with D possibly TRBD1 on 6 matching bases. The CDR3 totals 15 residues. V was shortened by 4 bases and J by 7 bases, with 20 bases between the two germline ends. The V gene's germline CDR1 is LNHDA and CDR2 SQIVND (reference sequence). Written as DNA, the CDR3 is TGTGCCAGTAGTACTGCCGCCACAGGGTTCGGGGAGCAGTACTTC. It translates to CASSTAATGFGEQYF.

This chain connects TRBV7-9 to TRBJ2-2; D is perhaps TRBD1 or TRBD2 (5 bases each). Trimming took off 9 bases at V and 4 bases at J, with 12 bases between the two ends. In germline, CDR1 is SEHNR, CDR2 FQNEAQ (reference sequence). The CDR3 is 13 amino acids. DNA for the CDR3: TGTGCCAGGGGTCGGGGCGCCACCGGGGAGCTGTTTTTT. This translates into CARGRGATGELFF.

V and J are TRBV27 and TRBJ2-1; 8 bases map to TRBD2. The CDR3 is 13 amino acids. Losses at the gene ends were 8 bases for V and 9 bases for J; bases not matched to a gene: 9. Germline V gene lookup returns CDR1 MNHEY and CDR2 SMNVEV (reference sequence). Here the CDR3 reads CASRPGGRGEQFF. As DNA, the CDR3 is TGTGCCAGCCGTCCGGGAGGGCGCGGTGAGCAGTTCTTC.

The rearrangement links TRBV5-4 to TRBJ1-2; 7 nucleotides agree with TRBD1. This CDR3 contains 13 residues. Germline V lookup: CDR1 SGHNT, CDR2 YYREEE (reference sequence). The J segment lost 3 bases and the V segment lost 5 bases, leaving 4 bases of the junction unmatched. The CDR3 loop reads CASRQGQDYGYTF. Here the CDR3 DNA reads TGTGCCAGCAGGCAAGGACAGGACTATGGCTACACCTTC.

The rearrangement links TRBV12-3 or TRBV12-4 to TRBJ1-5; D might be TRBD1 (6 bases). The CDR3 loop spans 16 amino acids. V dropped 4 bases and J dropped 6 bases, with 19 bases sitting between them. CDR3 loop: CASSSAVWGAVQPQHF. The CDR3 coding sequence is TGTGCCAGCAGTTCGGCAGTATGGGGGGCAGTTCAGCCCCAGCATTTT.

The rearrangement joins TRBV7-9 to TRBJ1-4; a possible D gene is TRBD1 (6 bases). The CDR3 runs 14 residues. V lost 5 bases and J lost 6, with 13 bases in between. Looked up from germline, CDR1 is SEHNR and CDR2 is FQNEAQ (reference sequence). The CDR3: CASSARQVHEKLFF. The CDR3 nucleotides read TGTGCCAGCAGCGCGCGACAGGTTCATGAAAAACTGTTTTTT.

This clonotype has a handful of counts. This chain connects TRBV20-1 to TRBJ1-1, with 7 bases fitting TRBD1. V gave up 3 bases and J gave up 2 bases; unmatched junction bases: 6. Germline V CDR1 and CDR2: DFQATT, SNEGSKA (reference sequence). The CDR3 runs 14 residues. CDR3 nucleotide sequence: TGCAGTGCTAGGTCGACAGGGATAAACACTGAAGCTTTCTTT. This encodes CSARSTGINTEAFF.

The chain joins TRBV12-3 or TRBV12-4 to TRBJ1-1; 8 nucleotides match TRBD1. CDR3 length: 13 residues. V was clipped by 5 bases and J by 7 bases; unmatched bases: 6. CDR3 sequence: CASSGQGSHEAFF. The CDR3 region has the DNA TGTGCCAGCAGTGGACAGGGTTCTCATGAAGCTTTCTTT.

The chain employs TRBV20-1 and TRBJ1-1; D is uncertain. V was clipped by 4 bases and J by 10 bases, with 16 bases between them. Germline CDR1 DFQATT, CDR2 SNEGSKA (reference sequence). The CDR3 loop spans 12 amino acids. CDR3 loop: CSAIKLARGAFF. CDR3 sequence (DNA): TGCAGTGCTATTAAATTGGCCCGTGGAGCTTTCTTT.

The chain couples TRBV20-1 to TRBJ2-1; D possibly corresponds to TRBD2 (6 bases). The CDR3 has 12 residues. CDR1 is DFQATT and CDR2 is SNEGSKA in the germline V gene (reference sequence). Trimming took 6 bases from V and 5 from J, leaving 11 bases between them. The CDR3 region is CSAPDYNNEQFF. The CDR3 region has the DNA TGCAGTGCACCGGACTACAACAATGAGCAGTTCTTC.

This clonotype was picked up a small number of times. This chain's CDR3 is CASSPRPGQGRLSDNEQFF. As DNA, the CDR3 is TGTGCCAGCAGCCCCCGTCCGGGACAGGGAAGATTAAGTGACAATGAGCAGTTCTTC. V and J are TRBV7-3 and TRBJ2-1; 9 bases agree with TRBD1. The V gene end was trimmed by 5 bases and the J gene end by 5 bases; junction bases not matched to a gene: 19. This CDR3 is 19 amino acids long. Looked up from germline, CDR1 is SGHTA and CDR2 is FQGTGA.

This chain connects TRBV6-2 or TRBV6-3 to TRBJ1-5; 8 bases agree with TRBD1. The CDR3 contains 13 residues. V shed 6 bases, J shed 5 bases, and the junction held 3 bases outside the gene matches. Germline V gene lookup returns CDR1 MNHEY and CDR2 SVGEGT. CDR3 amino acids: CASRGQEDQPQHF. The CDR3 DNA reads as TGTGCCAGCAGGGGACAGGAGGATCAGCCCCAGCATTTT.

This sequence joins TRBV7-9 and TRBJ2-7; TRBD2 aligns across 9 bases. V lost 7 bases to trimming and J lost 3 bases; unmatched junction nucleotides: 7. Germline CDR1 is SEHNR and CDR2 is FQNEAQ (reference sequence). The CDR3 spans 14 residues. CDR3 region: CASIRAGGDYEQYF. In nucleotides, the CDR3 is TGTGCCAGCATTAGGGCGGGGGGGGACTACGAGCAGTACTTC.

This clonotype was counted ten times or more. The chain has TRBV7-8 and TRBJ2-2; 7 positions agree with TRBD2. After removal of 5 bases from V and 5 bases from J, the junction contained 5 bases not matched to a gene. CDR1 is SGHVS, CDR2 FQNEAQ, per germline. This CDR3 contains 14 residues. CDR3 amino acids: CASSPSGGTGELFF. The CDR3 nucleotides read TGTGCCAGCAGCCCGTCGGGGGGAACCGGGGAGCTGTTTTTT.

Many counts were recorded for this clonotype. This sequence joins TRBV7-2 and TRBJ1-1, with TRBD1 as a possible D gene (6 bases). Looked up from germline, CDR1 is SGHTA and CDR2 is FQGNSA. The CDR3 length is 15 residues. The V end lost 1 base, the J end lost 8 bases, and 17 bases lay between the germline ends. The CDR3 loop is CASSLEGLGTLEAFF. In DNA form, the CDR3 reads TGTGCCAGCAGCTTAGAGGGCTTGGGGACACTCGAAGCTTTCTTT.

J is TRBJ1-1 and V is TRBV6-5, with unresolved D. Germline lookup yields CDR1 MNHEY and CDR2 SVGAGI. The ends were cut back, 0 bases at V and 6 bases at J, with 14 bases in the middle. This CDR3 is built from 15 residues. CDR3 in amino acids: CASSYSGVRESEAFF. The CDR3 bases are TGTGCCAGCAGTTACTCTGGGGTAAGGGAATCTGAAGCTTTCTTT.

The gene calls are TRBV28 and TRBJ1-5; 7 positions match TRBD1. The CDR3 consists of 13 residues. The germline V gene has CDR1 MDHEN and CDR2 SYDVKM. V shed 6 bases and J 5 bases; nucleotides not matched to a gene: 4. The CDR3 nucleotides are TGTGCCAGCAGGGGGACAGTGGATCAGCCCCAGCATTTT. This codes for CASRGTVDQPQHF.

V usage is TRBV5-5 and J usage is TRBJ2-7; the match to TRBD1 covers 8 bases. V gave up 2 bases and J gave up 5 bases; unmatched junction bases: 12. Germline V gene sequence: CDR1 SGHKS, CDR2 YYEKEE (reference sequence). This CDR3 contains 16 residues. This CDR3 is CASSFAPTRGRDEQYF. The CDR3 coding sequence is TGTGCCAGCAGCTTTGCCCCGACCAGGGGGCGGGACGAGCAGTACTTC.

The rearrangement uses TRBV6-5 and TRBJ1-1; no definite D call. The V gene's germline CDR1 is MNHEY and CDR2 SVGAGI. This CDR3 has 13 residues. V lost 4 bases and J lost 4, with 10 bases in between. The CDR3 DNA reads as TGTGCCAGCAGTTCTTTTGGAGGCACTGAAGCTTTCTTT. Its protein is CASSSFGGTEAFF.

There are a few counts of this clonotype. The rearrangement links TRBV10-3 to TRBJ2-7, with D uncertain. Germline V lookup: CDR1 ENHRY, CDR2 SYGVKD. This CDR3 contains 13 residues. The V gene lost 10 bases and the J gene lost 4 bases, with 17 bases spanning the gap. The CDR3 is CATIDPGFYEQYF. CDR3 in DNA: TGTGCCACCATCGACCCAGGTTTTTACGAGCAGTACTTC.

Written as DNA, the CDR3 is TGTGCCAGCAGCGGTCCATGGAAGTTCTTC. The encoded protein is CASSGPWKFF. The V call is TRBV12-3 or TRBV12-4, the J call TRBJ2-1, with D unclear. The CDR3 runs 10 residues. V lost 6 bases and J lost 14, with 11 bases in between.

V gene TRBV14 combines with J gene TRBJ1-1, with 10 bases aligning to TRBD1. Looked up from germline, CDR1 is SGHDN and CDR2 is FVKESK. Trimming cost V 4 bases and J 0 bases; bases outside gene matches: 11. This CDR3 comprises 18 residues. CDR3 nucleotide sequence: TGTGCCAGCAGCCTTAGTGGGACAGGGGTACGTTTGAACACTGAAGCTTTCTTT. As protein: CASSLSGTGVRLNTEAFF.

This clonotype has just a few counts. The chain couples TRBV14 to TRBJ1-1; D possibly corresponds to TRBD1 (5 bases). The CDR3 consists of 12 residues. Germline V CDR1 and CDR2: SGHDN, FVKESK. V dropped 4 bases and J dropped 11 bases, with 14 bases sitting between them. CDR3 amino acids: CASSPLGRAAFF. The CDR3 coding sequence is TGTGCCAGCAGCCCATTGGGGCGGGCGGCTTTCTTT.

This chain uses TRBV7-2 with TRBJ1-2; perhaps TRBD1 as D (6 bases). The CDR3 is made up of 17 amino acids. Germline V lookup: CDR1 SGHTA, CDR2 FQGNSA. V was pared by 3 bases and J by 4 bases, with 21 bases between. CDR3 in DNA: TGTGCCAGCAGCTTCGGCCTTGGAGGACAGCGAGGCTATGGCTACACCTTC. Protein sequence: CASSFGLGGQRGYGYTF. The full variable domain, with the rest looked up from reference TRBV7-2 and TRBJ1-2, is GAGVSQSPSNKVTEKGKDVELRCDPISGHTALYWYRQSLGQGLEFLIYFQGNSAPDKSGLPSDRFSAERTGGSVSTLTIQRTQQEDSAVYLCASSFGLGGQRGYGYTFGSGTRLTVV.

The chain is built from TRBV5-1 and TRBJ2-4, with TRBD1 matching 7 bases. The germline gives CDR1 SGHRS, CDR2 YFSETQ. This CDR3 is built from 16 residues. V was pared by 3 bases and J by 0 bases, with 6 bases of the junction left unmatched. The CDR3 here is CASSYGTAEAKNIQYF. CDR3 DNA: TGCGCCAGCAGCTACGGGACAGCCGAAGCCAAAAACATTCAGTACTTC.

This clonotype has only a few counts. The V gene is TRBV29-1, the J gene TRBJ1-1; D gene ambiguous. The CDR3 contains 13 residues. V was pared by 4 bases and J by 1 base, with 10 bases between. CDR1 SQVTM and CDR2 ANQGSEA come from the germline V gene. CDR3 residues: CSVVEGSNTEAFF. In DNA, the CDR3 is TGCAGCGTTGTGGAGGGATCGAACACTGAAGCTTTCTTT.